This TCR beta chain was retrieved from a study of cytomegalovirus exposure and HLA in healthy donors. The table came from immunoSEQ multiplex PCR; TCRdb's copy has only in-frame clones and leaves some out. Of 50,000 to 65,000 clones listed, 90% to 96% are singletons. The sample comprised PBMCs. The receptor comes from a woman between 18 and 30 years old in good health and CMV-seronegative.

The CDR3 reads CASSQWTAQELYGYTF. The DNA for the CDR3 is TGTGCCAGCAGCCAATGGACAGCCCAAGAACTCTATGGCTACACCTTC. V usage is TRBV13 and J usage is TRBJ1-2; maybe TRBD1 (6 bases). Between the trimmed V and J ends, which lost 5 bases and 4 bases, there was a span of 20 bases. In germline, CDR1 is PRHDT, CDR2 FYEKMQ (reference sequence). CDR3 length: 16 residues.